Listed here are 17 T cell receptor beta chains from one sample, sequenced in a study of neurological immune-mediated disorders. Specified time point: longitudinal time-point 2. TCRdb called the 5' RACE reads again in MiXCR, with one record for every CDR3 protein. The table lists approximately 80,000 distinct CDR3 sequences, 5.5% to 6.5% of them singletons. The specimen was PBMCs. These receptors were collected from an older woman with multiple sclerosis.

This clonotype was detected many times. The chain links TRBV20-1 to TRBJ1-1; 7 bases fit TRBD1. The CDR3 sequence is 11 residues long. The V gene's germline CDR1 is DFQATT and CDR2 SNEGSKA (reference sequence). V dropped 8 bases and J dropped 8; count of bases not matched to a gene: 8. In DNA form, the CDR3 reads TGCAGTTATAGACAGGGCTCAGAAGCTTTCTTT. Protein product: CSYRQGSEAFF.

This clonotype has a count of ten or more. The J gene is TRBJ2-3, the V gene TRBV20-1; D is unresolved. Germline values: CDR1 DFQATT, CDR2 SNEGSKA (reference sequence). CDR3 length: 16 residues. DNA for the CDR3: TGCAGGACCCAACCCGAGTGGCGTCTGGTCCCAGATACGCAGTATTTT. It yields the protein CRTQPEWRLVPDTQYF.

This clonotype was found many times. J is TRBJ2-4 and V is TRBV7-8; D perhaps matches TRBD2 (6 bases). This CDR3 region has 12 residues. Germline CDR1 SGHVS, CDR2 FQNEAQ. The V and J ends lost 5 bases and 8 bases respectively, with 10 bases between them. CDR3 sequence (DNA): TGTGCCAGCAGCGGGGGGTGGGACATTCAGTACTTC. Translated, it gives CASSGGWDIQYF.

This clonotype was seen ten or more times. The V and J genes are TRBV20-1 and TRBJ2-4, with TRBD2 matching 7 bases. The CDR3 covers 14 residues. Germline trimming cut 5 bases from V and 7 bases from J; bases unmatched to any gene: 11. Germline lookup yields CDR1 DFQATT and CDR2 SNEGSKA (reference sequence). DNA for the CDR3: TGCAGTGCTGCAAGGGAGGGGAGGTTGAACATTCAGTACTTC. Translation gives CSAAREGRLNIQYF.

The sample holds many counts of this clonotype. V usage is TRBV20-1 and J usage is TRBJ1-5, with unresolved D. V dropped 6 bases and J dropped 2 bases, with 8 bases sitting between them. CDR3 size: 12 residues. The germline gives CDR1 DFQATT, CDR2 SNEGSKA (reference sequence). CDR3 amino acids: CSAALGNQPQHF. The CDR3 region has the DNA TGCAGTGCGGCACTGGGCAATCAGCCCCAGCATTTT.

This clonotype came up many times. The chain carries TRBV7-2 and TRBJ1-3; D perhaps matches TRBD1 (5 bases). The germline CDR1 and CDR2 sequences are SGHTA and FQGNSA. Trimming took 6 bases from V and 4 from J, leaving 19 bases between them. CDR3 size: 16 residues. As DNA, the CDR3 is TGTGCCAGCAGACTAGTCACCGGGACCAAGGGAAACACCATATATTTT. Encoded protein: CASRLVTGTKGNTIYF.

This clonotype was picked up many times. This sequence joins TRBV25-1 and TRBJ2-5; D remains unclear. Germline V gene data show CDR1 as MGHDK and CDR2 as SYGVNS. V lost 0 bases and J lost 5, with 7 bases in between. This CDR3 is 13 amino acids long. The CDR3 DNA sequence: TGTGCCAGCAGTGAATATAAGCCGGAGACCCAGTACTTC. This codes for CASSEYKPETQYF. The full variable domain, in which reference TRBV25-1 and TRBJ2-5 provide the parts outside the CDR3, is EADIYQTPRYLVIGTGKKITLECSQTMGHDKMYWYQQDPGMELHLIHYSYGVNSTEKGDLSSESTVSRIRTEHFPLTLESARPSHTSQYLCASSEYKPETQYFGPGTRLLVL.

This clonotype came up many times. The chain carries TRBV9 and TRBJ2-3, with D tentatively TRBD2 (7 bases). Germline V lookup: CDR1 SGDLS, CDR2 YYNGEE. Trimming stripped 3 bases from V and 4 bases from J, with 12 bases between. The CDR3 has 14 residues. In nucleotides, the CDR3 is TGTGCCAGCAGCGAGAGGGGGGGGGCAGATACGCAGTATTTT. This encodes CASSERGGADTQYF.

This clonotype came up many times. The chain carries TRBV5-1 and TRBJ2-5; 13 bases agree with TRBD2. The CDR3 has 16 residues. Losses at the gene ends were 5 bases for V and 2 bases for J; bases not matched to a gene: 6. CDR1 is SGHRS, CDR2 YFSETQ, per germline. DNA for the CDR3: TGCGCCAGCAGACAAGGACTAGCGGGGGCTCAAGAGACCCAGTACTTC. Translating gives CASRQGLAGAQETQYF. Variable domain in full (rest from reference TRBV5-1 and TRBJ2-5): KAGVTQTPRYLIKTRGQQVTLSCSPISGHRSVSWYQQTPGQGLQFLFEYFSETQRNKGNFPGRFSGRQFSNSRSEMNVSTLELGDSALYLCASRQGLAGAQETQYFGPGTRLLVL.

This clonotype was found many times. The chain carries TRBV6-1 and TRBJ2-7, with 8 bases identical to TRBD2. CDR3 length equals 14 residues. With 5 bases clipped from V and 3 bases from J, the junction kept 6 bases outside the gene matches. Germline V gives CDR1 MNHNS, CDR2 SASEGT. CDR3 in DNA: TGTGCCAGCAGTCTGGAGCGGGGGATCTACGAGCAGTACTTC. Its protein is CASSLERGIYEQYF.

This clonotype was seen repeatedly, ten times or more. The chain joins TRBV7-6 to TRBJ2-7; perhaps D is TRBD1 or TRBD2 (5 bases each). Germline CDR1 SGHVS, CDR2 FNYEAQ. The V and J ends lost 5 bases and 3 bases respectively, with 14 bases between them. The CDR3 is 14 amino acids. As DNA, the CDR3 is TGTGCCAGCAGCGGCACCCGGGGCATCTACGAGCAGTACTTC. Protein sequence: CASSGTRGIYEQYF.

This clonotype came up many times. The V call is TRBV7-9, the J call TRBJ1-1, with 9 bases matching TRBD1. CDR3 length: 14 amino acids. V gave up 3 bases and J gave up 3 bases; unmatched junction bases: 2. Germline V lookup: CDR1 SEHNR, CDR2 FQNEAQ (reference sequence). CDR3 protein: CASSFWTGDTEAFF. CDR3 DNA sequence: TGTGCCAGCAGCTTCTGGACAGGGGACACTGAAGCTTTCTTT.

This clonotype was counted between two and nine times. This chain uses TRBV7-6 with TRBJ1-1; the match to TRBD1 covers 7 bases. Germline V gene lookup returns CDR1 SGHVS and CDR2 FNYEAQ. J was trimmed by 2 bases and V by 6 bases; bases with no gene match: 6. This CDR3 has 14 amino acids. CDR3 sequence: CASRDGQANTEAFF. CDR3 coding DNA: TGTGCCAGCAGAGACGGACAGGCTAACACTGAAGCTTTCTTT.

This clonotype was counted many times. The chain recombines TRBV2 with TRBJ2-1; D unclear. Trimming took 4 bases from V and 4 from J, leaving 8 bases between them. CDR1 SNHLY and CDR2 FYNNEI come from the germline V gene. The CDR3 sequence is 13 residues long. The CDR3 bases are TGTGCCAGCAGTGGCCTAGTTTACAATGAGCAGTTCTTC. It codes for CASSGLVYNEQFF.

This clonotype came up many times. The chain combines TRBV4-1 with TRBJ2-5, with 7 bases lining up with TRBD2. CDR1 is MGHRA and CDR2 is YSYEKL in the germline V gene. The CDR3 contains 14 residues. The V segment lost 0 bases and the J segment 2 bases; nucleotides outside the gene matches: 0. The CDR3 protein is CASSQEGGQETQYF. The CDR3 DNA sequence: TGCGCCAGCAGCCAAGAGGGGGGGCAAGAGACCCAGTACTTC.

This clonotype showed up many times. This chain connects TRBV20-1 to TRBJ1-4, with a tentative D call TRBD1 (5 bases). The CDR3 is made up of 13 amino acids. The V end was cut by 6 bases, the J end by 7 bases, with 15 bases between. CDR1 is DFQATT and CDR2 is SNEGSKA in the germline V gene (reference sequence). CDR3 sequence (DNA): TGCAGTGCACCCGGGACCTCGGGTGAAAAACTGTTTTTT. Translation gives CSAPGTSGEKLFF.

This clonotype was detected ten times or more. The chain couples TRBV20-1 to TRBJ2-5, with 9 bases fitting TRBD1. V shed 4 bases and J 7 bases; nucleotides not matched to a gene: 10. The CDR3 totals 14 residues. Germline CDR1 and CDR2: DFQATT and SNEGSKA (reference sequence). CDR3 sequence (DNA): TGCAGTGCTACTTCGGGACAGGGAATGACGACCCAGTACTTC. Translation gives CSATSGQGMTTQYF.